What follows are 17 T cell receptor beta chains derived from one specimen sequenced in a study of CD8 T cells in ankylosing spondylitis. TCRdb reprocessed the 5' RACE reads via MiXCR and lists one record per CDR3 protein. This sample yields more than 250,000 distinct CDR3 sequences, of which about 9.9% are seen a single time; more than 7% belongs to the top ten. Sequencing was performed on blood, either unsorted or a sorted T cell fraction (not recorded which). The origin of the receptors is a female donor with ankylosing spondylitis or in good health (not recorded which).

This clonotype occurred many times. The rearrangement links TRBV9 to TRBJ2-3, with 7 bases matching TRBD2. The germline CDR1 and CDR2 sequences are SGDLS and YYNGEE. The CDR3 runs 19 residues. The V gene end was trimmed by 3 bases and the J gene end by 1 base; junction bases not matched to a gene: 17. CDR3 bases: TGTGCCAGCAGCGCCCGTCATCAGCTAGCGGCCGGGGGCACAGATACGCAGTATTTT. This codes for CASSARHQLAAGGTDTQYF.

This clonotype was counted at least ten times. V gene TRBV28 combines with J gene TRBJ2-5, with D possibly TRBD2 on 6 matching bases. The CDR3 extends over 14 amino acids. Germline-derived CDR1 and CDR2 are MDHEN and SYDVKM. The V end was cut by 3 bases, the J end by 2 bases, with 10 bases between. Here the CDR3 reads CASSFPREQETQYF. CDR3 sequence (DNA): TGTGCCAGCAGTTTTCCCCGGGAGCAAGAGACCCAGTACTTC. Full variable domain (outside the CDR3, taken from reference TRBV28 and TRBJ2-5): DVKVTQSSRYLVKRTGEKVFLECVQDMDHENMFWYRQDPGLGLRLIYFSYDVKMKEKGDIPEGYSVSREKKERFSLILESASTNQTSMYLCASSFPREQETQYFGPGTRLLVL.

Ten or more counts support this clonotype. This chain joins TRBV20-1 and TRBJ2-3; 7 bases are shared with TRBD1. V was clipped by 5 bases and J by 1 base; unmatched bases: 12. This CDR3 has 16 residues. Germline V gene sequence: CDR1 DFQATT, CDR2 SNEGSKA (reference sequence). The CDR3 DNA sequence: TGCAGTGCTTACAGGGGCGCCACACGTCGCACAGATACGCAGTATTTT. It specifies CSAYRGATRRTDTQYF.

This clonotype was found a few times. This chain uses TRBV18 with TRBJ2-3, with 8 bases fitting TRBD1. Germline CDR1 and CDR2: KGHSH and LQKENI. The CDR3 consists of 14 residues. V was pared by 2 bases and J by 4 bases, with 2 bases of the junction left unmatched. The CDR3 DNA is TGTGCCAGCTCACCAGGGACAGGATCAGATACGCAGTATTTT. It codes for CASSPGTGSDTQYF.

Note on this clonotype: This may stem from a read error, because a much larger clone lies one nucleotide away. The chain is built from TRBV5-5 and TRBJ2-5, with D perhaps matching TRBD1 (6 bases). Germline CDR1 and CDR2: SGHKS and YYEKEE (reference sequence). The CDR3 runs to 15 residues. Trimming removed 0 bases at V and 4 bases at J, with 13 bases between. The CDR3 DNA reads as TGTGCCAGCAGCTTGGAGACGCAACAGGGAGAGACCCAGTACTTC. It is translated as CASSLETQQGETQYF. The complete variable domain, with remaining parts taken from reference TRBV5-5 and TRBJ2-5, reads DAGVTQSPTHLIKTRGQQVTLRCSPISGHKSVSWYQQVLGQGPQFIFQYYEKEERGRGNFPDRFSARQFPNYSSELNVNALLLGDSALYLCASSLETQQGETQYFGPGTRLLVL.

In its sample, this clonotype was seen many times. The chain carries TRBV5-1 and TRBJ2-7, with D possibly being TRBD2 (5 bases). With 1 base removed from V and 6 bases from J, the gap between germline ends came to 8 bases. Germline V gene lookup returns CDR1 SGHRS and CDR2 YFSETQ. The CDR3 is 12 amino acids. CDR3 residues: CASSLTRSEQYF. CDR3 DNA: TGCGCCAGCAGCTTGACTAGAAGCGAGCAGTACTTC.

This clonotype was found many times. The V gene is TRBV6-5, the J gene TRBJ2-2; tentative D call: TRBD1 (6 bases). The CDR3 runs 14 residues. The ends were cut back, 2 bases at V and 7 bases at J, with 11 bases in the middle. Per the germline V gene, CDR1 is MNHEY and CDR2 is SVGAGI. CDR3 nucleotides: TGTGCCAGCAGTTACGGGCAGGGGCTCGGGGAGCTGTTTTTT. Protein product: CASSYGQGLGELFF.

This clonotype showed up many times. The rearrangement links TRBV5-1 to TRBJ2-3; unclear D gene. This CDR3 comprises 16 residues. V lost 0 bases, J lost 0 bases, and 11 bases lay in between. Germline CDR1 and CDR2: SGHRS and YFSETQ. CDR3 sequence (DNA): TGCGCCAGCAGCTTGGAAGGCAGATTTAGCACAGATACGCAGTATTTT. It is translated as CASSLEGRFSTDTQYF. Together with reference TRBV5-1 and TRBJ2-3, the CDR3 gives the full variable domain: KAGVTQTPRYLIKTRGQQVTLSCSPISGHRSVSWYQQTPGQGLQFLFEYFSETQRNKGNFPGRFSGRQFSNSRSEMNVSTLELGDSALYLCASSLEGRFSTDTQYFGPGTRLTVL.

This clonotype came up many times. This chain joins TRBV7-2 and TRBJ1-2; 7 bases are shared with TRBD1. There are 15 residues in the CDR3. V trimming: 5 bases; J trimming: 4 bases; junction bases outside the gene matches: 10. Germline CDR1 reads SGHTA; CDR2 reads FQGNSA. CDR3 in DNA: TGTGCCAGCAGCCCGTTCGCAGGGGGAAGCTATGGCTACACCTTC. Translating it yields CASSPFAGGSYGYTF.

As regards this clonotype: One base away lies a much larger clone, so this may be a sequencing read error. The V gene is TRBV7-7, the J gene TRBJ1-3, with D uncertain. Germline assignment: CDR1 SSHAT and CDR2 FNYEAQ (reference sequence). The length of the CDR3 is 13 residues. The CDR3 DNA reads TGTGCTAGCAGCGCCTCGGCTGGAAACAGCATATATTTT. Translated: CASSASAGNSIYF.

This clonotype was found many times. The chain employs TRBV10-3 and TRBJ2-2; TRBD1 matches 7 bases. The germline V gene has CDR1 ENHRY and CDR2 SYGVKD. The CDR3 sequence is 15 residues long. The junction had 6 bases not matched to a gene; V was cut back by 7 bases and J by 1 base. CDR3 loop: CAITGDSQNTGELFF. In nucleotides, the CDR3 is TGTGCCATCACCGGGGACAGCCAGAACACCGGGGAGCTGTTTTTT.

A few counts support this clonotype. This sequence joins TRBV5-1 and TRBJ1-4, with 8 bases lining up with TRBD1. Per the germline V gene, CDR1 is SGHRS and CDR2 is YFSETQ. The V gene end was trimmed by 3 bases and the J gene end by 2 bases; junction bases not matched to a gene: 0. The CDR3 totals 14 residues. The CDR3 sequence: CASSWTGTNEKLFF. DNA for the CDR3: TGCGCCAGCAGCTGGACAGGGACTAATGAAAAACTGTTTTTT.

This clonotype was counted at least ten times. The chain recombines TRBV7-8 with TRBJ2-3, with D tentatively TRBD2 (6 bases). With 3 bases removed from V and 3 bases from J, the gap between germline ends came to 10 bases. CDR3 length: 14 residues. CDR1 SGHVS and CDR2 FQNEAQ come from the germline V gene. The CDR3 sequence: CASSFSAGTDTQYF. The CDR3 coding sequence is TGTGCCAGCAGCTTTAGTGCGGGGACAGATACGCAGTATTTT.

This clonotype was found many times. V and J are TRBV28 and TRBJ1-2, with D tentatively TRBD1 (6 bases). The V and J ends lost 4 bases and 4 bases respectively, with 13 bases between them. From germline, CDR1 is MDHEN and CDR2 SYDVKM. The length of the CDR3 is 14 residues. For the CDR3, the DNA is TGTGCCAGCAGTTACCCAGGGACACCCTATGGCTACACCTTC. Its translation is CASSYPGTPYGYTF.

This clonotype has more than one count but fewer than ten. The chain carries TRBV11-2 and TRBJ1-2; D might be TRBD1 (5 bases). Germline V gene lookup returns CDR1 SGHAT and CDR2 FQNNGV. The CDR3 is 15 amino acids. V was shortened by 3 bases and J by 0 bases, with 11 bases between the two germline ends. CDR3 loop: CASSLIGHTNYGYTF. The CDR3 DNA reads TGTGCCAGCAGCTTGATTGGACACACTAACTATGGCTACACCTTC.

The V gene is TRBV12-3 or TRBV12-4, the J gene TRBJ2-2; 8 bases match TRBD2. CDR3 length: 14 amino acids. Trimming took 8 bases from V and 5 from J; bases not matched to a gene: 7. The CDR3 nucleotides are TGTGCCAGCTGCCAAGCGGGAGAAACCGGGGAGCTGTTTTTT. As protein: CASCQAGETGELFF.

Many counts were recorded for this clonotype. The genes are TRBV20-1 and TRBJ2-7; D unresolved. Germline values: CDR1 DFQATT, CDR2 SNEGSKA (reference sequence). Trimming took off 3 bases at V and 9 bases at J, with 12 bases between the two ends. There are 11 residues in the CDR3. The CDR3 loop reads CSARPELGQYF. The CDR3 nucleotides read TGCAGTGCTAGGCCCGAACTCGGGCAGTACTTC.